The clone carrying this T cell receptor beta chain was seen more than once but under ten times. V shed 10 bases and J 3 bases; nucleotides not matched to a gene: 9. Germline CDR1 MNHEY, CDR2 SMNVEV (reference sequence). This CDR3 has 13 residues. This sample was included in a study of blood T cell repertoires in COVID-19. Study-level information: The United States, Italy and Spain supplied acute and convalescent COVID-19 samples.

Original processing methods: Amplification of reference gene primers provided the estimated nucleated cell counts. The assay was immunoSEQ multiplex PCR, and TCRdb's table has in-frame clones only and misses some. V and J calls plus clone size are reproduced from that table; the DNA served to infer D and trimming. The sample contains fewer than 55,000 clones, about 84% of which appear only once. This receptor was identified in a woman in her fifties or sixties with acute or convalescent COVID-19. This chain uses TRBV27 with TRBJ2-7, with 7 bases matching TRBD1. The sample taken for sequencing was peripheral blood. CDR3 coding DNA: TGTGCCACCGGGGACAGTCCCTTCTACGAGCAGTACTTC. This gives the protein CATGDSPFYEQYF.